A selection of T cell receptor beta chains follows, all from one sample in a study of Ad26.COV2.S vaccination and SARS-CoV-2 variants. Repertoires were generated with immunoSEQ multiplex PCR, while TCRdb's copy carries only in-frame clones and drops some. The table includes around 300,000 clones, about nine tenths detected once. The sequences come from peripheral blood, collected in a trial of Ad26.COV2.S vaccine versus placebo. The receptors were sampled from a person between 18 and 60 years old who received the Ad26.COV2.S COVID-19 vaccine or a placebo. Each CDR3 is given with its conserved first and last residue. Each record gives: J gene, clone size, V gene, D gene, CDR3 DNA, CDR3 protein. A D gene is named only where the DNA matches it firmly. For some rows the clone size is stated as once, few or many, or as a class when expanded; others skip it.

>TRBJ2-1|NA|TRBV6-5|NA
TGTGCCAGCTTAAGCGGGACAGGTTACAATGAGCAGTTCTTC
CASLSGTGYNEQFF
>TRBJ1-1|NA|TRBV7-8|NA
TGTGCCAGCAGCTCCTTAAGGCGTTACACTGAAGCTTTCTTT
CASSSLRRYTEAFF
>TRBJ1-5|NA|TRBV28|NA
TGTGCCAGCAGTTACCGGGGCTTAAATCAGCCCCAGCATTTT
CASSYRGLNQPQHF
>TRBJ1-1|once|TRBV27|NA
TGTGCCAGCAGTTTTGGAACAGCGAACACTGAAGCTTTCTTT
CASSFGTANTEAFF
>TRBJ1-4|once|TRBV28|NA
TGTGCCAGCAGTTTCCAAGGGGGGAATGAAAAACTGTTTTTT
CASSFQGGNEKLFF
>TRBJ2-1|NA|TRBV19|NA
TGTGCCAGTAACAGGTTGTACAATGAGCAGTTCTTC
CASNRLYNEQFF
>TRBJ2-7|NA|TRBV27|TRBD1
TGTGCCAGCAGTTCTTTTCAGGGGGCCTCCTACGAGCAGTACTTC
CASSSFQGASYEQYF
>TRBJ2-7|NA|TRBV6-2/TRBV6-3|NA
TGTGCCAGCAGTTACCCCACACGGGCGGGAATTCTAACCCACGAGCAGTACTTC
CASSYPTRAGILTHEQYF
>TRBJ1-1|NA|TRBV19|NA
TGTGCCAGTAGTATGGGGATGAACACTGAAGCTTTCTTT
CASSMGMNTEAFF
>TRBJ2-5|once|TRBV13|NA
TGTGCCAGCAGTCAGGGCGGGGACCCCTCAGAGACCCAGTACTTC
CASSQGGDPSETQYF
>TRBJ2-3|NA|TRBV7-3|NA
TGTGCCAGCAGCTCGACTAGGACAGATACGCAGTATTTT
CASSSTRTDTQYF
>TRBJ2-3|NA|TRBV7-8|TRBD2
TGTGCCAGCAGCTCCCGACTAGCGGGGATCACAGATACGCAGTATTTT
CASSSRLAGITDTQYF
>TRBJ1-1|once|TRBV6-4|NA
TGTGCCAGCAGGCCTCGCATGAGCGACACTGAAGCTTTCTTT
CASRPRMSDTEAFF
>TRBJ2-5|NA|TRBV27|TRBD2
TGTGCCAGCAGTTCCGGACTAGCGGTGGAGACCCAGTACTTC
CASSSGLAVETQYF
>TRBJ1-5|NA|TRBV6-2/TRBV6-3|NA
TGTGCCAGCAGCCCACTCCAGGGGCAGCCCCAGCATTTT
CASSPLQGQPQHF
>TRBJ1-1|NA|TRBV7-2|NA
TGTGCCAGCAGCTTAGTAGGGTGGTACACTGAAGCTTTCTTT
CASSLVGWYTEAFF
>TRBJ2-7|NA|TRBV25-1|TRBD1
TGTGCCAGCAGTGAAAGCCCAGACAGGGGCTACGAGCAGTACTTC
CASSESPDRGYEQYF
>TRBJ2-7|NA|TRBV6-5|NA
TGTGCCAGCAGTTACGAAGGGGTACCCTACGAGCAGTACTTC
CASSYEGVPYEQYF
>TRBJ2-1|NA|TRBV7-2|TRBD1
TGTGCCAGCAGCTTAGGTATACGGACAGGGGGCCGCAATGAGCAGTTCTTC
CASSLGIRTGGRNEQFF
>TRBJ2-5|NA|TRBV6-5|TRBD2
TGTGCCAGCACCGGGGGGGGGCTAGGAGAGACCCAGTACTTC
CASTGGGLGETQYF
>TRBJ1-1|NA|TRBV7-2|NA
TGTGCCAGCAGCTTAGGAGGTTTGACGAGAGGGGCCACTGAAGCTTTCTTT
CASSLGGLTRGATEAFF
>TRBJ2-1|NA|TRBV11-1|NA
TGTGCCAGCAGCTTTCGAGGTCCCAACAATGAGCAGTTCTTC
CASSFRGPNNEQFF
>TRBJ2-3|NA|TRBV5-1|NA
TGCGCCAGCAGCCCGGCCTCCCCCACAGATACGCAGTATTTT
CASSPASPTDTQYF